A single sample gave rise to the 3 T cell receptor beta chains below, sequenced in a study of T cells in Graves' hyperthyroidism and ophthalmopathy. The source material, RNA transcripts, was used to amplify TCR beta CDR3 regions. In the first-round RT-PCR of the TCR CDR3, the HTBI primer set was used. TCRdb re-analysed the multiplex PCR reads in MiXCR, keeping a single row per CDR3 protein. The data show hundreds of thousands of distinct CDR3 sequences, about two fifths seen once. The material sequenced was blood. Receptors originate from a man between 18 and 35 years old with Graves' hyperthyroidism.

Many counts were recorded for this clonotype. Here the CDR3 reads CATSRGTDQETQYF. CDR3 bases: TGTGCCACCAGCAGGGGGACAGACCAAGAGACCCAGTACTTC. This chain uses TRBV15 with TRBJ2-5; 7 positions agree with TRBD1. V shed 3 bases, J shed 0 bases, and the junction held 1 base outside the gene matches. This CDR3 is built from 14 residues. Germline V lookup: CDR1 LNHNV, CDR2 YYDKDF (reference sequence). Full variable domain (missing parts from reference TRBV15 and TRBJ2-5): DAMVIQNPRYQVTQFGKPVTLSCSQTLNHNVMYWYQQKSSQAPKLLFHYYDKDFNNEADTPDNFQSRRPNTSFCFLDIRSPGLGDTAMYLCATSRGTDQETQYFGPGTRLLVL.

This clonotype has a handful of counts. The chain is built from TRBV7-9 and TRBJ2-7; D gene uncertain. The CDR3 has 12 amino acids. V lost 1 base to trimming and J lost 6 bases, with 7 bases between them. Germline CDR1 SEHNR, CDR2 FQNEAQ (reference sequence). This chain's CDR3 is CASSLEHSEQYF. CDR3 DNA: TGTGCCAGCAGCTTAGAACATAGCGAGCAGTACTTC.

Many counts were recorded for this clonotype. The DNA of the CDR3 is TGTGCCAGTAGCAACCCAGCTAGCAATCAGCCCCAGCATTTT. It encodes CASSNPASNQPQHF. The chain uses TRBV19 and TRBJ1-5; D remains ambiguous. Trimming removed 6 bases at V and 0 bases at J, with 9 bases between. The CDR3 length is 14 residues. Germline V gives CDR1 LNHDA, CDR2 SQIVND (reference sequence).